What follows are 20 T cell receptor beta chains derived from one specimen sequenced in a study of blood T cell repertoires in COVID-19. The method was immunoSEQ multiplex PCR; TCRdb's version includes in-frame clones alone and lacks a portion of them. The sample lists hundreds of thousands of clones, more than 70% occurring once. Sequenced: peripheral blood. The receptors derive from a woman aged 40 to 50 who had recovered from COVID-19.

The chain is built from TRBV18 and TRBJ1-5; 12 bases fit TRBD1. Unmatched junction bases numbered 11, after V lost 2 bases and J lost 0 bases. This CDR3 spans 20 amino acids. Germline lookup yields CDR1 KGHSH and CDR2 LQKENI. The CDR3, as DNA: TGTGCCAGCTCACCAAGACCCGGGACAGGGGGCCCTGATAGCAATCAGCCCCAGCATTTT. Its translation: CASSPRPGTGGPDSNQPQHF.

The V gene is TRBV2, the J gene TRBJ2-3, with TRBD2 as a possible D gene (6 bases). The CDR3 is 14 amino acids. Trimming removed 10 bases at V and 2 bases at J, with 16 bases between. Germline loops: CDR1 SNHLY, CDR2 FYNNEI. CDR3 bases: TGTGCCACGGGGGTCTGGGCCGCCACAGATACGCAGTATTTT. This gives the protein CATGVWAATDTQYF.

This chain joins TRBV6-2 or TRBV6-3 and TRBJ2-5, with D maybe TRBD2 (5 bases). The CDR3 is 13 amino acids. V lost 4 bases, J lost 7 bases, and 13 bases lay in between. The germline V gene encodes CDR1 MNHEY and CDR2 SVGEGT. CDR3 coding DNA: TGTGCCAGCAGTTCCCGGGAAGTGGGGACCCAGTACTTC. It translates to CASSSREVGTQYF.

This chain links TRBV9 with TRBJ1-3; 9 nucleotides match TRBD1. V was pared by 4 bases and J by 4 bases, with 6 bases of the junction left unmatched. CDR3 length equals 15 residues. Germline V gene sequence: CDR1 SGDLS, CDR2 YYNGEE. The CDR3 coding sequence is TGTGCCAGCAGCCCACGGACAGGGGCGGGAAACACCATATATTTT. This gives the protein CASSPRTGAGNTIYF.

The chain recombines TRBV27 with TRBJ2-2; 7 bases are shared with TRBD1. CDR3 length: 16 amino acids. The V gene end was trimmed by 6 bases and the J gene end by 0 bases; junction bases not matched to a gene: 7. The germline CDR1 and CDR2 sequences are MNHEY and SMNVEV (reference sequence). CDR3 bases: TGTGCCAGCAGCCCCAGGGGGATCGCGAACACCGGGGAGCTGTTTTTT. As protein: CASSPRGIANTGELFF.

The CDR3 region has the DNA TGCAGCGTTGAAGAGGGGGGGACAGGGGCCATGAACACTGAAGCTTTCTTT. Translated: CSVEEGGTGAMNTEAFF. This chain connects TRBV29-1 to TRBJ1-1; 10 bases are shared with TRBD1. Trimming at V came to 0 bases and at J to 0 bases, leaving 7 bases not matched to a gene. The CDR3 covers 17 residues. In germline, CDR1 is SQVTM, CDR2 ANQGSEA.

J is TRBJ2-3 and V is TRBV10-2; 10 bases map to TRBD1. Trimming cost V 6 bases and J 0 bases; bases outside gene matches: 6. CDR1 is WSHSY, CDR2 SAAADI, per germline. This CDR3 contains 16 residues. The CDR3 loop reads CASSVGTGASTDTQYF. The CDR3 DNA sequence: TGCGCCAGCAGCGTTGGGACAGGGGCCAGCACAGATACGCAGTATTTT.

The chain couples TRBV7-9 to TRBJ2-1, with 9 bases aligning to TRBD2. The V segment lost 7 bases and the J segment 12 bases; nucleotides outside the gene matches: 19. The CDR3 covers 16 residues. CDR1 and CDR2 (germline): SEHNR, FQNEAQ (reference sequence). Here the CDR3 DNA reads TGTGCCAGCACCCCTCCTGGGCCTAGCGGGGCGGGGGGGCAGTTCTTC. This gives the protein CASTPPGPSGAGGQFF.

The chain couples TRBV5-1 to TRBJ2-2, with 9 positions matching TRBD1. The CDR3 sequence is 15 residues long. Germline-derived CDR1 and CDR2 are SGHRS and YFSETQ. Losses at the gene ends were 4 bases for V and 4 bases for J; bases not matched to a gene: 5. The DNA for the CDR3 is TGCGCCAGCAGCCAACCGGGACAGGGCACCGGGGAGCTGTTTTTT. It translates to CASSQPGQGTGELFF.

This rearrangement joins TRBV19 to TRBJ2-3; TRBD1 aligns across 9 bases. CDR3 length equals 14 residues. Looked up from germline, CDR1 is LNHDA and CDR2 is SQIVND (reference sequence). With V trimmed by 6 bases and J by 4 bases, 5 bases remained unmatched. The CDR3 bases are TGTGCCAGTAGCCCCGGACAGGGGTCAGATACGCAGTATTTT. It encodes CASSPGQGSDTQYF.

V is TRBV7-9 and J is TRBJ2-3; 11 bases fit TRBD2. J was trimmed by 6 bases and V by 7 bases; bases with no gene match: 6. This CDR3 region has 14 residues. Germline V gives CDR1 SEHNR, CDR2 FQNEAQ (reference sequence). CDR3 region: CASTHSGRVDTQYF. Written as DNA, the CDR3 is TGTGCCAGCACCCATAGCGGGAGGGTGGATACGCAGTATTTT.

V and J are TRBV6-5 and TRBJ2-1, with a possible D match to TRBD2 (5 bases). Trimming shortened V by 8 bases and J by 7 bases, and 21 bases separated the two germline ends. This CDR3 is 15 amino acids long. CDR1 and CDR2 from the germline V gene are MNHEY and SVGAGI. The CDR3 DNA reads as TGTGCCAGCCGACGAGAAAGGGTTCGCGGGAATGAGCAGTTCTTC. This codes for CASRRERVRGNEQFF.

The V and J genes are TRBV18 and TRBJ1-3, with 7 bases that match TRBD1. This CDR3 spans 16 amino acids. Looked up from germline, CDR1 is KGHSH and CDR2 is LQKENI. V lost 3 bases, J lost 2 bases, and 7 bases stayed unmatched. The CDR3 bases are TGTGCCAGCTCACCCCGACAGGGAATCACTGGAAACACCATATATTTT. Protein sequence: CASSPRQGITGNTIYF. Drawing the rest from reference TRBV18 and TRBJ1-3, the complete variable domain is NAGVMQNPRHLVRRRGQEARLRCSPMKGHSHVYWYRQLPEEGLKFMVYLQKENIIDESGMPKERFSAEFPKEGPSILRIQQVVRGDSAAYFCASSPRQGITGNTIYFGEGSWLTVV.

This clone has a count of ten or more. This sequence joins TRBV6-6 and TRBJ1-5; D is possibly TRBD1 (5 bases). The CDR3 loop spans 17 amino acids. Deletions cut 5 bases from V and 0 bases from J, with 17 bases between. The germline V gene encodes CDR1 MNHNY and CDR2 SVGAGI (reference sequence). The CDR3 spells CASSQPGGLPSNQPQHF. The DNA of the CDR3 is TGTGCCAGCAGTCAACCCGGGGGGTTACCTAGCAATCAGCCCCAGCATTTT.

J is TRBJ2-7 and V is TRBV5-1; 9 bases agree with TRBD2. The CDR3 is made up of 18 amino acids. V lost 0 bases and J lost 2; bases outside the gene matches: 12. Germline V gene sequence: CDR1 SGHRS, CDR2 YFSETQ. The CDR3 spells CASSLDNPAGTSPYEQYV. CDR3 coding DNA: TGCGCCAGCAGCTTGGACAACCCGGCGGGGACTAGCCCCTACGAGCAGTACGTC.

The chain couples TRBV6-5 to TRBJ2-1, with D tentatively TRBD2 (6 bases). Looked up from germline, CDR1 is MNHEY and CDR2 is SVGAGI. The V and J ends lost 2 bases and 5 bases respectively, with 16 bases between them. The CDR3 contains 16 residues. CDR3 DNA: TGTGCCAGCAGTTACGGGGCGGGACTTCCCCACAATGAGCAGTTCTTC. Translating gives CASSYGAGLPHNEQFF.

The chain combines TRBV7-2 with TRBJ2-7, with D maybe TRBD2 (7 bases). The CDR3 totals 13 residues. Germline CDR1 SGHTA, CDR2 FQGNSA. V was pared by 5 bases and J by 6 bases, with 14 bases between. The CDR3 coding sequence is TGTGCCAGCAGCGAGGGGGGGCTAGGCGAGCAGTACTTC. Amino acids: CASSEGGLGEQYF.

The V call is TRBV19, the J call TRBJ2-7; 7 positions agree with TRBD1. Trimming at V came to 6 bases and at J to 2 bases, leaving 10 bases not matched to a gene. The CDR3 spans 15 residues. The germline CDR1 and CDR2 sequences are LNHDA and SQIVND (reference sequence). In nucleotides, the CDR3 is TGTGCCAGTAGCCCACTCCGGGACAGTCCCTACGAGCAGTACTTC. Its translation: CASSPLRDSPYEQYF.

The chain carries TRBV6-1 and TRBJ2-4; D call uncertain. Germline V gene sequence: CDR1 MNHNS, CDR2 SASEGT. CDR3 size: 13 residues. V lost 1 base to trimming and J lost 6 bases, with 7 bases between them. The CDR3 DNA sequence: TGTGCCAGCAGTGAAGGGGCCCTAAACATTCAGTACTTC. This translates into CASSEGALNIQYF.

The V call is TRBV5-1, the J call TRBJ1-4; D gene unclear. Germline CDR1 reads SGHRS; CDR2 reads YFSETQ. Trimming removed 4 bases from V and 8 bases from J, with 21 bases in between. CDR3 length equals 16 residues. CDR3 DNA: TGCGCCAGCAGCCCGGGAAAGACCTGGATTGGGGAAAAACTGTTTTTT. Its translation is CASSPGKTWIGEKLFF.